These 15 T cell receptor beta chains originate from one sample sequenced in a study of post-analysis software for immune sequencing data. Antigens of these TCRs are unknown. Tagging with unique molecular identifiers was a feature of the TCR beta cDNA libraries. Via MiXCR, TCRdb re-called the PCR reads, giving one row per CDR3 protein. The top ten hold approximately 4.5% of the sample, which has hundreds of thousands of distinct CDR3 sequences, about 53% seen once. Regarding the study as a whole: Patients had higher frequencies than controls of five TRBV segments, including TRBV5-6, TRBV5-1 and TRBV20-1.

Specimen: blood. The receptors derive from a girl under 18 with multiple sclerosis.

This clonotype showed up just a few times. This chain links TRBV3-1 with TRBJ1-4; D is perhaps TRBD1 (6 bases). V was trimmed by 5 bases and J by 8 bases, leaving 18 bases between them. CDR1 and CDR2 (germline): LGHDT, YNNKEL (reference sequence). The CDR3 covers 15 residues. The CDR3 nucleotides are TGTGCCAGCAGCTACGGACAGAACACGAAGGAAAAACTGTTTTTT. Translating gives CASSYGQNTKEKLFF.

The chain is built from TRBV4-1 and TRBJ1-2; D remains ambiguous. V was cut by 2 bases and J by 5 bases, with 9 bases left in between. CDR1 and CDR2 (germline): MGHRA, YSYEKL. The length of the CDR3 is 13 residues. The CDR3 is CASSQQQWYGYTF. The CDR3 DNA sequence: TGCGCCAGCAGCCAACAACAGTGGTATGGCTACACCTTC.

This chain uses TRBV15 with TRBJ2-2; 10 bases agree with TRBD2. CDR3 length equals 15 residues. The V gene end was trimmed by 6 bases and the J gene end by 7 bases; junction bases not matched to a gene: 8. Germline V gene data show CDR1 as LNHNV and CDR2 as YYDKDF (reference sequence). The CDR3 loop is CATSSGRSVGGELFF. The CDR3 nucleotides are TGTGCCACCAGTAGCGGGAGGAGTGTCGGCGGGGAGCTGTTTTTT.

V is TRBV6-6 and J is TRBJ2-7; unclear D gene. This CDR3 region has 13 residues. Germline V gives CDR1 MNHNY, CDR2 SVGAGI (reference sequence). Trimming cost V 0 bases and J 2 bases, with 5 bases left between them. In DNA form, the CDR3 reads TGTGCCAGCAGTTACTCGAGCCCCTACGAGCAGTACTTC. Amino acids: CASSYSSPYEQYF.

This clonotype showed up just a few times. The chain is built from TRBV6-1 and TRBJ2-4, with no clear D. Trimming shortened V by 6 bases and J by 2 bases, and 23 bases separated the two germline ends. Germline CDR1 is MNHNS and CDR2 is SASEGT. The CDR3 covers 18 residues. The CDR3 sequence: CASSLLSDFPGTKNIQYF. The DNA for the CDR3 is TGTGCCAGCAGCCTCCTATCTGACTTCCCTGGCACCAAAAACATTCAGTACTTC.

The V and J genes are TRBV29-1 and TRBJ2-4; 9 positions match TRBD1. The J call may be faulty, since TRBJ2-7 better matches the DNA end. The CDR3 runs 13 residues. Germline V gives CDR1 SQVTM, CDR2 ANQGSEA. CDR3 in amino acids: CSVRTGDSYEQYF. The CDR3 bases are TGCAGCGTGAGGACAGGGGATTCCTACGAGCAGTACTTC.

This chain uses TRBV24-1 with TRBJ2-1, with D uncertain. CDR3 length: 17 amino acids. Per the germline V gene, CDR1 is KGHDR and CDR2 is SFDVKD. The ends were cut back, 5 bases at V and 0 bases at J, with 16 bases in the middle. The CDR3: CATSARTSFSSYNEQFF. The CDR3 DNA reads TGTGCCACCAGTGCGAGGACCTCTTTTAGCTCCTACAATGAGCAGTTCTTC.

The chain's CDR3 is CSAGRSSYEQYF. CDR3 bases: TGCAGTGCAGGGAGGAGCTCCTACGAGCAGTACTTC. The V and J genes are TRBV20-1 and TRBJ2-7, with a possible D match to TRBD2 (6 bases). The V end lost 6 bases, the J end lost 0 bases, and 9 bases lay between the germline ends. Looked up from germline, CDR1 is DFQATT and CDR2 is SNEGSKA (reference sequence). The length of the CDR3 is 12 residues.

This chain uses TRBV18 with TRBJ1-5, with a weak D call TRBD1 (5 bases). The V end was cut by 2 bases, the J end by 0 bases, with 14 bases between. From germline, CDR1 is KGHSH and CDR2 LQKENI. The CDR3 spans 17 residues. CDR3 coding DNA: TGTGCCAGCTCACCAATCAAGCAGGGCTATAGCAATCAGCCCCAGCATTTT. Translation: CASSPIKQGYSNQPQHF.

Written as DNA, the CDR3 is TGTGCCAGCAGTTACGGCCTAGCGGGGCTCCACGAGCAGTACTTC. The encoded protein is CASSYGLAGLHEQYF. The chain carries TRBV6-5 and TRBJ2-7; 9 bases are a match to TRBD2. Germline trimming cut 2 bases from V and 5 bases from J; bases unmatched to any gene: 7. Germline CDR1 is MNHEY and CDR2 is SVGAGI. This CDR3 spans 15 amino acids.

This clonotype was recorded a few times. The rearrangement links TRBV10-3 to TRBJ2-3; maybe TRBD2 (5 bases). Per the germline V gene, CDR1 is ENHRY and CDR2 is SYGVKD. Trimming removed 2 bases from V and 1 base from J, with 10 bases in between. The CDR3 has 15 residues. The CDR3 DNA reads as TGTGCCATCAGTGAGGCGGACTCTGGCACAGATACGCAGTATTTT. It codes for CAISEADSGTDTQYF.

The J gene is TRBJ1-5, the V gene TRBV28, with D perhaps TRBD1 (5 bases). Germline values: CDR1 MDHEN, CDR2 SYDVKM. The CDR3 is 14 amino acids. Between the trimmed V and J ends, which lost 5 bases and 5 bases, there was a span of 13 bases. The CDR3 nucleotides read TGTGCCAGCAGTATGTCTTGGGGCCATCAGCCCCAGCATTTT. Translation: CASSMSWGHQPQHF.

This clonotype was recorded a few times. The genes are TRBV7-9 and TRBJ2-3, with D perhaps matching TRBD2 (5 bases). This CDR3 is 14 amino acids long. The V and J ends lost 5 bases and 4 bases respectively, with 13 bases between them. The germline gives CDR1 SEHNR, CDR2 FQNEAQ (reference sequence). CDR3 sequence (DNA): TGTGCCAGCAGCCGGGATATACTGGCAGATACGCAGTATTTT. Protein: CASSRDILADTQYF.

The CDR3 DNA sequence: TGTGCCAGCAGCTTAACGGGGACAGGGAGCACCGGGGAGCTGTTTTTT. Translated: CASSLTGTGSTGELFF. The chain couples TRBV7-2 to TRBJ2-2; 9 bases align to TRBD1. The CDR3 is 16 residues long. Germline CDR1 and CDR2: SGHTA and FQGNSA. J gave up 4 bases and V 2 bases, and 5 bases lay outside the gene matches.

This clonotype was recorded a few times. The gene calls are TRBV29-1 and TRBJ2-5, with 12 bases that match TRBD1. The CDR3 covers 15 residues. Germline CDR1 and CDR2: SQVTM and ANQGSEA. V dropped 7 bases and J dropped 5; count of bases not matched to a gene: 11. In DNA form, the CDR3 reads TGCAGCGCCACAAGACCGGGACAGGGGGCGGAGACCCAGTACTTC. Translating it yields CSATRPGQGAETQYF.